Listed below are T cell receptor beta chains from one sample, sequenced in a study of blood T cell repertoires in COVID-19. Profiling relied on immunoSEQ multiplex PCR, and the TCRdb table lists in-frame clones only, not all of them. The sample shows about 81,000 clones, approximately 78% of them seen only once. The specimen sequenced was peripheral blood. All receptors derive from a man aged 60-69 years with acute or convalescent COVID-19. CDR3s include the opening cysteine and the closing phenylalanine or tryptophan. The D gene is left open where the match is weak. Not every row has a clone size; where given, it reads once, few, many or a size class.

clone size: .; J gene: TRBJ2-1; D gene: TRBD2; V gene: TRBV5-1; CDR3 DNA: TGCGCCAGCAGCTCGACTAGCGGGGGAGCCGAGGGGTTCTTC; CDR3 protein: CASSSTSGGAEGFF
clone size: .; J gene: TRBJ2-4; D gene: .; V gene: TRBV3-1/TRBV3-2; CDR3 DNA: TGTGCCAGCAGCCAATTAGGGTCGAGGGAGCGGTTGGACATTCAGTACTTC; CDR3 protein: CASSQLGSRERLDIQYF
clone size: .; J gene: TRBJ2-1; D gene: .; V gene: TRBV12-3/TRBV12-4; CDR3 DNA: TGTGCCAGCAGTTTTGAGAATGAGCAGTTCTTC; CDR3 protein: CASSFENEQFF
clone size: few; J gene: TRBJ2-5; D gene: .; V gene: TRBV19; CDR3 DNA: TGTGCCAGTAGTATACGGAGGCAAGAGACCCAGTACTTC; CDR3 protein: CASSIRRQETQYF
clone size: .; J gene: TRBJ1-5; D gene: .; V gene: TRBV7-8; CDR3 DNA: TGTGCCAGCACCAAGGGGACGGGGGATCAGCCCCAGCATTTT; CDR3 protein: CASTKGTGDQPQHF
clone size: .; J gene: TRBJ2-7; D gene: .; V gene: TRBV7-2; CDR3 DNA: TGTGCCAGCAGCTTACTCGGGTCTTACTCCTACGAGCAGTACTTC; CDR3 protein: CASSLLGSYSYEQYF
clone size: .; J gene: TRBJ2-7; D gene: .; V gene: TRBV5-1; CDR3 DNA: TGCGCCAGCAGCTTGGGGAACAGGGCCTACGAGCAGTACTTC; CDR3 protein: CASSLGNRAYEQYF
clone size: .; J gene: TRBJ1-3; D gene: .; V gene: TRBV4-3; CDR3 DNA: TGCGCCAGCAGCCGGACGGGGTTATTAGCTGGAAACACCATATATTTT; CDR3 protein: CASSRTGLLAGNTIYF
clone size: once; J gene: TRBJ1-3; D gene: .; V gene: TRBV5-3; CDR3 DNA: TGTGCCAGAAGGAGAAGAAACACCATATATTTT; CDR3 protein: CARRRRNTIYF
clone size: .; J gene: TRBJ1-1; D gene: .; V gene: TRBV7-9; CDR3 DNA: TGTGCCAGCCTATATCTCGGGGTGAACACTGAAGCTTTCTTT; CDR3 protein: CASLYLGVNTEAFF
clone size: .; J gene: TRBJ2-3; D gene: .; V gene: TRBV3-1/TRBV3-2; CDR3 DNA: TGTGCCAGCAGCCGGGGAGGAGATACGCAGTATTTT; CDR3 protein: CASSRGGDTQYF
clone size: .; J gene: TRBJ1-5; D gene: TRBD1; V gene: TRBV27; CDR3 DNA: TGTGCCAGCAGTTCACGTTACAGGGGAAGTCAGCCCCAGCATTTT; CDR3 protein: CASSSRYRGSQPQHF
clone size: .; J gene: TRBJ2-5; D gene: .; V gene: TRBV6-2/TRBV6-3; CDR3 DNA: TGTGCCAGCAGTTACACCAGGATGCAAGAGACCCAGTACTTC; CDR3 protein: CASSYTRMQETQYF
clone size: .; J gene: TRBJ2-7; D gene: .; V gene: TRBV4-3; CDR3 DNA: TGCGCCAGCAGCAAGTACCGGGACAACTACGAGCAGTACTTC; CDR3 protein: CASSKYRDNYEQYF
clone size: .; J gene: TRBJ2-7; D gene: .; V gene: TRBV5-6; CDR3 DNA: TGTGCCAGCAGCTTGAGGCAGGCCCTCTACGAGCAGTACTTC; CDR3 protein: CASSLRQALYEQYF
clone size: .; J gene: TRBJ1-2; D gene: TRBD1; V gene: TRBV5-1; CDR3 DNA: TGCGCCAGCAGCACCACGACAGGGAACTATGGCTACACCTTC; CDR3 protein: CASSTTTGNYGYTF